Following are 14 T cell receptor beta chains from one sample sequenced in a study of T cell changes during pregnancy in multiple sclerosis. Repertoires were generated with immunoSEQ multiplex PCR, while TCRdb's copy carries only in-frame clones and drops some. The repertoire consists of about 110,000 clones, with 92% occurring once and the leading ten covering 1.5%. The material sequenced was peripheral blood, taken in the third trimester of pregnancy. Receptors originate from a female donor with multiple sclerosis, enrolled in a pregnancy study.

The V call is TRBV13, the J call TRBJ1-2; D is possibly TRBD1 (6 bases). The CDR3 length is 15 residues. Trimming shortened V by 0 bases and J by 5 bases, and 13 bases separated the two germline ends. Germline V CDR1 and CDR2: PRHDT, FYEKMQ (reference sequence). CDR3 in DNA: TGTGCCAGCAGCTTAGGGACGGGACAAGGATATGGCTACACCTTC. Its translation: CASSLGTGQGYGYTF.

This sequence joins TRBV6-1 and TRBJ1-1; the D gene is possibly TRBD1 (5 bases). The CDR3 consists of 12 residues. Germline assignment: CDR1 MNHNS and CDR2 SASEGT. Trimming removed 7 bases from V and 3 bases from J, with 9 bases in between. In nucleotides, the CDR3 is TGTGCCAGCACAGGCAGGGACACTGAAGCTTTCTTT. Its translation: CASTGRDTEAFF.

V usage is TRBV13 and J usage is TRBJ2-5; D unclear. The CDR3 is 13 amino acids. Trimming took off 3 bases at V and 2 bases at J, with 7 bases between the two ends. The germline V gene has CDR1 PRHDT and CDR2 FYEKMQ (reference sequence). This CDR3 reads CASSFRVQETQYF. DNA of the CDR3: TGTGCCAGCAGCTTTAGAGTGCAAGAGACCCAGTACTTC.

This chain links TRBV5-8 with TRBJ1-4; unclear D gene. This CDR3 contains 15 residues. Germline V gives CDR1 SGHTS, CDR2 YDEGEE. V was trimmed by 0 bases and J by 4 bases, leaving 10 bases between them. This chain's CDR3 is CASSLGTRGNEKLFF. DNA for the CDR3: TGTGCCAGCAGCTTGGGCACGCGGGGTAATGAAAAACTGTTTTTT.

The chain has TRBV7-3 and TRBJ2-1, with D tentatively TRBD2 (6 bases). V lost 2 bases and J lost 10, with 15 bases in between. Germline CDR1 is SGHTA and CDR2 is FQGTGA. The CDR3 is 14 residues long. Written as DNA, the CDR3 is TGTGCCAGCAGCTTATTCGGGGGAACTCTAGAGCAGTTCTTC. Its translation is CASSLFGGTLEQFF.

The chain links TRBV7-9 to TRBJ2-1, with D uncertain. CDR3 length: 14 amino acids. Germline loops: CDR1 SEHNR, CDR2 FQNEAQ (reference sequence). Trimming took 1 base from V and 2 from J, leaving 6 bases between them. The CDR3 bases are TGTGCCAGCAGCTTAGGGGCAGCCTACAATGAGCAGTTCTTC. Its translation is CASSLGAAYNEQFF.

CDR3 coding DNA: TGTGCCAGCAGTGGAGGGGCAGGGGGGTATGAAAAACTGTTTTTT. Residues: CASSGGAGGYEKLFF. The chain uses TRBV6-1 and TRBJ1-4; 7 positions agree with TRBD1. Germline CDR1 is MNHNS and CDR2 is SASEGT. The CDR3 sequence is 15 residues long. The trim removed 4 bases at V and 6 bases at J, leaving 8 bases unmatched.

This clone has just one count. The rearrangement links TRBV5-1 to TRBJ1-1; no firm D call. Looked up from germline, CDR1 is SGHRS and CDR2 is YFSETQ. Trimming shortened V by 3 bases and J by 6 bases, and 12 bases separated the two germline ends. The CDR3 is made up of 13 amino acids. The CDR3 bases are TGCGCCAGCAGCTATCTGGGCCTGGCTGAAGCTTTCTTT. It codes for CASSYLGLAEAFF.

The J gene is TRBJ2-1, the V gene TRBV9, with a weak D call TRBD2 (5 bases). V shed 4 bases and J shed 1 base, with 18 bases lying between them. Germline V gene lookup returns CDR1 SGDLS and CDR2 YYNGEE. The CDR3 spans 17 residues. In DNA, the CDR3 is TGTGCCAGCAGCCCAGAGGCTAGCATTTGGTCCTACAATGAGCAGTTCTTC. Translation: CASSPEASIWSYNEQFF. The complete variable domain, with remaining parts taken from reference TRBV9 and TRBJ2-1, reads DSGVTQTPKHLITATGQRVTLRCSPRSGDLSVYWYQQSLDQGLQFLIQYYNGEERAKGNILERFSAQQFPDLHSELNLSSLELGDSALYFCASSPEASIWSYNEQFFGPGTRLTVL.

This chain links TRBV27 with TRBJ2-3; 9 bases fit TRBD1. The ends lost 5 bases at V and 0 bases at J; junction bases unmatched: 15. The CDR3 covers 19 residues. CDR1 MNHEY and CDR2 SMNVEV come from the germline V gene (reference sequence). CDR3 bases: TGTGCCAGCAGTCCTAACACGATTACAGGGGGCTCTAGCACAGATACGCAGTATTTT. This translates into CASSPNTITGGSSTDTQYF.

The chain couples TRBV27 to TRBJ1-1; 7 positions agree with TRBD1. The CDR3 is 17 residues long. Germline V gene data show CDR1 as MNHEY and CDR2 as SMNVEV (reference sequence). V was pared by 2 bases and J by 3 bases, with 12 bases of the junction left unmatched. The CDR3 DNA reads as TGTGCCAGCAGTTTACCTCCGACAGGGTCATTTTACACTGAAGCTTTCTTT. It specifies CASSLPPTGSFYTEAFF.

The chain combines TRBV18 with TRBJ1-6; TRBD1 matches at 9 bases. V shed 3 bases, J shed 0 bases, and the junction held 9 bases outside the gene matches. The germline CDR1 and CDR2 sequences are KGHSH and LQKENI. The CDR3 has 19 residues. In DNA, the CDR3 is TGTGCCAGCTCACCGCTGGGACAGGGCTCTAGCTCCTATAATTCACCCCTCCACTTT. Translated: CASSPLGQGSSSYNSPLHF.

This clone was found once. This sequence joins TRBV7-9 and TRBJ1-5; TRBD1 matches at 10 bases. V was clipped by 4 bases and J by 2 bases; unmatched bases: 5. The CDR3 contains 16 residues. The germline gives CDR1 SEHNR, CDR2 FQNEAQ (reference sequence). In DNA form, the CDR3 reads TGTGCCAGCAGCTCGTCCGGACAGGGGGGCAATCAGCCCCAGCATTTT. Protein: CASSSSGQGGNQPQHF.

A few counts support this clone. The CDR3 nucleotides read TGTGCCTGGGGCCTCGGGACAGGTACACCCCTCCACTTT. This codes for CAWGLGTGTPLHF. The V gene is TRBV30, the J gene TRBJ1-6, with TRBD1 matching 8 bases. The CDR3 totals 13 residues. Losses at the gene ends were 5 bases for V and 11 bases for J; bases not matched to a gene: 8. The germline CDR1 and CDR2 sequences are GTSNPN and SVGIG (reference sequence).